This T cell receptor (beta chain) was captured in a study of CD8 T cells in ankylosing spondylitis (dated by TCRdb to between 2016 and 2019). About the full investigation: The study set out to find disease-linked TCR variants by profiling T cell receptor beta repertoires in ankylosing spondylitis patients and healthy donors. The whole study cohort included 108 healthy donors and 20 to 25 ankylosing spondylitis patients. Peripheral blood samples were taken, and synovial fluid was additionally collected from ankylosing spondylitis patients. What the study reported, not specific to this receptor: According to the report, matched synovial fluid samples from ankylosing spondylitis patients were significantly enriched for the disease-linked clones. Blood from ankylosing spondylitis patients appeared to be characterized by a TCR beta motif composed of about eight highly homologous amino acid variants. Some motif variants had previously been reported in the synovial fluid and blood of reactive arthritis patients, which suggests shared mechanisms of disease initiation. The disease-linked clones showed a CD8+ phenotype and occurred at relatively low frequencies in peripheral blood.

Only a few counts were recorded for this clonotype. This receptor's antigen is unknown. No clone much larger than this one lies a single base away; base qualities are absent. V is reduced by 5 bases and J by 5 bases, leaving a spacing of 12 bases between them. CDR3 length: 13 amino acids, cysteine to phenylalanine. This entry keeps only the CDR3 DNA: 39 bases, framed from base 1. From the germline V gene, CDR1 is SGHTA and CDR2 is FQGNSA. Sequenced using an Illumina HiSeq 2500. Quantitative 5'-RACE with molecular barcodes was used to prepare TCR beta libraries. The study's processing was this. To identify disease-linked TCR variants, a new computational method was used, one built on a probabilistic model of VDJ rearrangement. The public reads were quality trimmed at Q25 with fastp and then assembled into clones with MiXCR by TCRdb, keeping productive beta chains. Entries that share a CDR3 protein sequence are merged under the most common genes and DNA. TCRdb, not the authors, supplied the V and J calls. In all, the sample holds roughly 670,000 distinct CDR3 sequences, and about 20% of those were seen once. The leading ten clones occupy under 20% of the sample.

What was sequenced was blood, either unsorted or a sorted T cell fraction (not recorded which). Recombination linked TRBV7-2 to TRBJ1-2, and perhaps TRBD1 as D gene, on 5 matching bases. This sequence originates from a male donor with ankylosing spondylitis. The CDR3 is CASSPSSGYGYTF. The nucleotide sequence is TGTGCCAGCAGCCCCAGCTCAGGGTATGGCTACACCTTC.